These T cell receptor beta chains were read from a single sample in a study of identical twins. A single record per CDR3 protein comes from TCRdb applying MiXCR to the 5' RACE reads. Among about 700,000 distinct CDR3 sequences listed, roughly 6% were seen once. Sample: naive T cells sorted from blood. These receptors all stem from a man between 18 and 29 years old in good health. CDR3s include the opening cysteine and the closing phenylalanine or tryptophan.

CDR3aa: CASSYSPNSPLHF; j_gene: TRBJ1-6; v_gene: TRBV6-5
CDR3aa: CASRTSGSWNEQFF; j_gene: TRBJ2-1; v_gene: TRBV6-1
CDR3aa: CASTPGGFSGELFF; j_gene: TRBJ2-2; v_gene: TRBV12-3/TRBV12-4
CDR3aa: CASSTLAGGPWNEQFF; j_gene: TRBJ2-1; v_gene: TRBV28
CDR3aa: CASSPRVSYGYTF; j_gene: TRBJ1-2; v_gene: TRBV5-6
CDR3aa: CSAPSGTGGLGYTF; j_gene: TRBJ1-2; v_gene: TRBV29-1
CDR3aa: CASSQFYGTDYNEQFF; j_gene: TRBJ2-1; v_gene: TRBV4-1
CDR3aa: CASSQGPTSGSYNEQFF; j_gene: TRBJ2-1; v_gene: TRBV3-1
CDR3aa: CASSLIGENNEQFF; j_gene: TRBJ2-1; v_gene: TRBV5-1
CDR3aa: CASSWNRAGELFF; j_gene: TRBJ2-2; v_gene: TRBV12-3/TRBV12-4
CDR3aa: CASSLVPNPGANVLTF; j_gene: TRBJ2-6; v_gene: TRBV28
CDR3aa: CSVNIAGGNEQFF; j_gene: TRBJ2-1; v_gene: TRBV29-1
CDR3aa: CASSDLQGSQETQYF; j_gene: TRBJ2-5; v_gene: TRBV9
CDR3aa: CASSFAREGNEQFF; j_gene: TRBJ2-1; v_gene: TRBV5-1
CDR3aa: CASSFLAGAPTGELFF; j_gene: TRBJ2-2; v_gene: TRBV5-6
CDR3aa: CASSYTNPGQSGNTIYF; j_gene: TRBJ1-3; v_gene: TRBV6-5
CDR3aa: CSVGTEETQYF; j_gene: TRBJ2-5; v_gene: TRBV29-1
CDR3aa: CSARGTGDYTYEQYF; j_gene: TRBJ2-7; v_gene: TRBV20-1
CDR3aa: CASSSGQAAATGELFF; j_gene: TRBJ2-2; v_gene: TRBV7-7
CDR3aa: CASSLEREYGYTF; j_gene: TRBJ1-2; v_gene: TRBV5-1
CDR3aa: CASSFHEKLFF; j_gene: TRBJ1-4; v_gene: TRBV12-3/TRBV12-4
CDR3aa: CASSLRSGYTEAFF; j_gene: TRBJ1-1; v_gene: TRBV9
CDR3aa: CASSTNREREQYF; j_gene: TRBJ2-7; v_gene: TRBV5-1
CDR3aa: CASSIEGSAGYNEQFF; j_gene: TRBJ2-1; v_gene: TRBV5-1
CDR3aa: CASSYSRQGRTEAFF; j_gene: TRBJ1-1; v_gene: TRBV6-5